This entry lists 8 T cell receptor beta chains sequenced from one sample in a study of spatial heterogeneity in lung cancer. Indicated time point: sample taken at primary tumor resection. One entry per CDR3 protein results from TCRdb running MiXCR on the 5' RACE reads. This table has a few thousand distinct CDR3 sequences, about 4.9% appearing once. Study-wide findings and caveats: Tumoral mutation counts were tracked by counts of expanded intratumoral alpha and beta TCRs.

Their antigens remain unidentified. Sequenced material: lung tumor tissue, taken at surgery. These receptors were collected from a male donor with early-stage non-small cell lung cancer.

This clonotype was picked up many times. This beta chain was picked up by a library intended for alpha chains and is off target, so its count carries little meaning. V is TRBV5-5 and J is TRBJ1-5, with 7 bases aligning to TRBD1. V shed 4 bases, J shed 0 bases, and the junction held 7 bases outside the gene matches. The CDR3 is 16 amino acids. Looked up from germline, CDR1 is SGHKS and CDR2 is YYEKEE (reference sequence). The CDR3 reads CASSATGTLSNQPQHF. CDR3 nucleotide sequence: TGTGCCAGCAGCGCGACAGGGACCCTTAGCAATCAGCCCCAGCATTTT. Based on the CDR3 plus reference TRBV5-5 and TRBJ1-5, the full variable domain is DAGVTQSPTHLIKTRGQQVTLRCSPISGHKSVSWYQQVLGQGPQFIFQYYEKEERGRGNFPDRFSARQFPNYSSELNVNALLLGDSALYLCASSATGTLSNQPQHFGDGTRLSIL.

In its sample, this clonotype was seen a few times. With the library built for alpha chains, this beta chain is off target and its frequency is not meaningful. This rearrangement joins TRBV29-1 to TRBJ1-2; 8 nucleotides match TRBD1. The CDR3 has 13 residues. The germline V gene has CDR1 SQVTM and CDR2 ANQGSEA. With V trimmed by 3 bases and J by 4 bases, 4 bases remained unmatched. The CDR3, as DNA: TGCAGCGTTGATCAGACAGGGGCCTATGGCTACACCTTC. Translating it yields CSVDQTGAYGYTF.

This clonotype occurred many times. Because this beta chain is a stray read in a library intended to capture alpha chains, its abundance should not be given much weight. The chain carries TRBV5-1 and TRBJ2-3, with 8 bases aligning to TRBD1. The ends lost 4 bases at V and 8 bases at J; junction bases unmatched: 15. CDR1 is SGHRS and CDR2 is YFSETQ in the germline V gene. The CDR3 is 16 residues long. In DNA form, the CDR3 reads TGCGCCAGCAGCCTACCGACAGGGGAGGTTGCAGGTACGCAGTATTTT. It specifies CASSLPTGEVAGTQYF.

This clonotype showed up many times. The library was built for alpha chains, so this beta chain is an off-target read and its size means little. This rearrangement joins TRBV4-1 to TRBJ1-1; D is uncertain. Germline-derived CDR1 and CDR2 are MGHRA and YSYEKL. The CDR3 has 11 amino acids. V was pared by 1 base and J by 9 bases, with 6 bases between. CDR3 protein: CASSQGSQAFF. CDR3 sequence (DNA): TGCGCCAGCAGCCAAGGATCCCAAGCTTTCTTT.

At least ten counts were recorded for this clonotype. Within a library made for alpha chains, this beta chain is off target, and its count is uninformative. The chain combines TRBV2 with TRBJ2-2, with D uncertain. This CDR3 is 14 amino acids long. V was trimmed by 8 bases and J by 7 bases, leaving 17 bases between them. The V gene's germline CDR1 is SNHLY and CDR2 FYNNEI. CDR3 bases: TGTGCCAGCCGGCTTGGACCTCTAATCGGGGAGCTGTTTTTT. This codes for CASRLGPLIGELFF.

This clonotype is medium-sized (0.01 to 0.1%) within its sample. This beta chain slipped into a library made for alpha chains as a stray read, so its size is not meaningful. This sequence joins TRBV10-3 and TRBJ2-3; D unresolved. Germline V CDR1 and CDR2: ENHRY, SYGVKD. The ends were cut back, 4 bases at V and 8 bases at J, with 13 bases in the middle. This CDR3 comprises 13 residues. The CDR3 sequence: CAISGLSEGTQYF. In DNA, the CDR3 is TGTGCCATCAGTGGTCTATCGGAAGGTACGCAGTATTTT.

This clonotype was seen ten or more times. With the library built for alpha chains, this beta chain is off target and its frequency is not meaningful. The CDR3: CASSALWGSNQPQHF. In nucleotides, the CDR3 is TGTGCCAGCAGTGCCCTATGGGGCAGCAATCAGCCCCAGCATTTT. The V and J genes are TRBV6-1 and TRBJ1-5, with D perhaps TRBD1 (5 bases). V was cut by 4 bases and J by 1 base, with 11 bases left in between. CDR1 and CDR2 (germline): MNHNS, SASEGT. The CDR3 totals 15 residues.

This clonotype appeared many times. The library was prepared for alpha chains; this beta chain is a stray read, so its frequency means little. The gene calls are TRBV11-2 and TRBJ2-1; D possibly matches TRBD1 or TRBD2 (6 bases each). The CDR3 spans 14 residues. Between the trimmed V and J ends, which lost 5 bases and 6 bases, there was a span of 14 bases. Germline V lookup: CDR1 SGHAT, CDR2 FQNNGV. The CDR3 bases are TGTGCCAGCAGCCGGAGGGGGGATTCCAATGAGCAGTTCTTC. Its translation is CASSRRGDSNEQFF.